The clone carrying this TCR beta chain has at least ten counts. Its antigen is as yet unknown. The data belong to a study of T cells in Graves' hyperthyroidism and ophthalmopathy. General study results and limits: Among clonotypes expanded in thyroid above 0.001, most were also found in blood.

At least 3 on the Clinical Activity Score was recorded for ophthalmopathy patients, who also had NOSPECS grade at least 4 and duration under 3 months. Reasons for excluding patients were uncontrolled infection, other autoimmune disease, pregnancy or lactation. PBMCs stemmed from about 9.7 ml fresh peripheral blood. This CDR3 is 14 amino acids long. V gave up 2 bases and J gave up 6 bases; unmatched junction bases: 3. The germline CDR1 and CDR2 sequences are MDHEN and SYDVKM. There were TCR beta CDR3 regions amplified from RNA transcripts. TCR CDR3 regions were first amplified by RT-PCR with HTBI primers. TCRdb reprocessed the multiplex PCR reads with MiXCR, giving one entry per CDR3 protein. The repertoire consists of some 580,000 distinct CDR3 sequences, with 15% to 20% occurring once and the leading ten covering less than 3.5%.

The clonotype originates from a woman aged 35 to 49 with Graves' ophthalmopathy. Specimen: blood. J is TRBJ1-5 and V is TRBV28; 8 nucleotides match TRBD1. The CDR3 here is CASSLGQGRQPQHF. The CDR3 DNA reads as TGTGCCAGCAGTTTAGGACAGGGACGTCAGCCCCAGCATTTT.